This T cell receptor beta chain appears in the sequencing data of a study of blood T cell repertoires in COVID-19. About the study: The origin of the acute and convalescent COVID-19 samples was the United States, Italy and Spain. PBMCs, B-cell-depleted T cells, or T cells provided the cDNA or gDNA that made up the material.

Under the authors' procedure: Reference gene primer amplification yielded estimated nucleated cell counts. Method: immunoSEQ multiplex PCR; TCRdb's copy keeps in-frame clones and lacks some. V and J calls and clone size are as listed in that table; D and trimming were resolved from the DNA. The table records approximately 250,000 clones, 84% of them present only once. The clonotype originates from a human donor in a cohort sampled during active COVID-19. Sequenced material: peripheral blood.

The chain's CDR3 is CASSQEPSGSSNEQFF. The DNA for the CDR3 is TGTGCCAGCAGCCAAGAACCTAGCGGGAGTAGTAATGAGCAGTTCTTC. The genes are TRBV4-2 and TRBJ2-1; TRBD2 matches at 10 bases. Germline values: CDR1 LGHNA, CDR2 YNFKEQ. After removal of 0 bases from V and 7 bases from J, the junction contained 6 bases not matched to a gene. There are 16 residues in the CDR3.